This T cell receptor (beta chain) comes out of a study of T cell responses to AZD1222 COVID-19 vaccine (dated by TCRdb to about 2021). Broadly, across the study: Because spike-specific TCR depth and breadth did not differ between the two schedules, AZD1222 recipients who got a second dose at roughly 4 weeks were pooled with those who got a second dose at roughly 12 weeks. Trial participants were enrolled into age subgroups of 18-55, 56-69 and 70-plus years, which contained around 150, 28 and 57 TCR-sequenced participants, respectively. TCR sequencing was performed for 230 to 250 trial participants, of whom about 200 were given two doses of AZD1222 and some 25 were given two doses of MenACWY control vaccine. What the study reported, not specific to this receptor: In the small 56-69-year group, the increase in depth fell short of significance, most likely because of low power. Reportedly, almost half of the unique spike-specific TCRs recognized epitopes lying outside the regions that are mutated in the B.1.351 and B.1.1.7 variants. The vaccine-associated CD4 TCRs covered the entire spike protein, and the dominant responses fell in regions 160-218 and 743-854. Conclusions about previously exposed vaccinees are limited because only six or seven AZD1222 recipients were SARS-CoV-2 seropositive at baseline. Because no day 14 peak-response samples were available, the repertoires could be characterized only after the peak T cell response. After two AZD1222 doses, both the breadth and the depth of spike-specific TCRs were significantly higher than at day 0 and than in MenACWY recipients. Participants were mostly white British, with more females than males. The authors suggested clonal diversity may have been underestimated.

The intended sense of this specimen's time point label: baseline before first vaccination. The vaccinee samples were drawn from two UK trials, COV001 and COV002, one of which was a single-blind randomized controlled phase 2/3 trial testing AZD1222 (ChAdOx1 nCoV-19) in healthy adults. Trial participant PBMC samples were collected at day 0 and day 28 after the second dose for TCRbeta chain sequencing. The CDR3 regions of human TCRbeta chains were analyzed by immunosequencing. In the source study's methods: TCRs in the repertoires were compared against a reference library of SARS-CoV-2-specific TCRs that had been generated with the MIRA antigen-specificity platform. Breadth meant the fraction of unique TCRs that were SARS-CoV-2-associated, whereas depth meant the fraction of total T cells that were SARS-CoV-2-associated. Each spike-specific TCR was assigned to its reactive spike region and to a CD4 or CD8 class using the MIRA data. Log10-transformed breadth and depth values were compared by one-way ANOVA with Sidak's multiple comparisons tests. TCRdb limited this immuneACCESS table to in-frame rearrangements with V and J called. A share of clones is missing; checked studies link under half to unresolved V genes, and the rest is unexplained. V and J calls plus clone size are reproduced from that table; the DNA served to infer D and trimming. Within this sample are more than 75,000 clones, with approximately 90% of them counted one time only. 5% to 5.5% of the sample is taken by the ten largest.

About this clone: Its antigen is unknown. Base qualities are not recorded, but no much larger clone differs from it by a single base.

Including the terminal cysteine and phenylalanine, the CDR3 comprises 12 residues. Only the CDR3 DNA stays, 36 bases, in frame from base 1. Sequences SEHNR (CDR1) and FQNEAQ (CDR2) are obtained from the germline V gene (reference sequence). V is pared back by 6 bases and J by 8 bases, with 11 bases lying between the germline termini. This clonotype was sampled from an adult in good health. Recombination linked TRBV7-9 to TRBJ1-3, with TRBD1 as a weak D call on 5 bases. Sequenced here: peripheral blood, sampled on day 0 of AZD1222 vaccination. This receptor has the CDR3 CASSRGADTIYF. The base sequence is TGTGCCAGCAGTAGGGGCGCGGACACCATATATTTT.